This T cell receptor (beta chain) was sequenced in a study of T cells in localized non-small cell lung cancer. Whole-study results and caveats: In adjacent lung, a median around 57 of the top 100 tumor clones were found. Tumor samples were not multi-region, leaving intratumor heterogeneity unexcluded. Blood T cell density predicted longer survival; adjacent-lung clonality, shorter.

The V segment lost 0 bases and the J segment 4 bases; nucleotides outside the gene matches: 5. Germline loops: CDR1 MNHEY, CDR2 SVGAGI. The CDR3 has 15 amino acids. Concerning this clone: Its specificity is unknown.

Sequencing was performed with immunoSEQ multiplex PCR; in TCRdb, only in-frame clones are kept and a portion is missing. The sample carries some 4,600 clones, approximately 93% recorded once. The sequence was obtained from a woman aged 40-70 years with stage I lung adenocarcinoma. The material was peripheral blood, obtained before any cancer treatment. The chain joins TRBV6-5 to TRBJ1-2, with 7 positions matching TRBD1. CDR3 nucleotides: TGTGCCAGCAGTTACTCCCTGACAGGGCCCTATGGCTACACCTTC. Protein sequence: CASSYSLTGPYGYTF.